This note documents a single T cell receptor (beta chain) sequence. Its antigen is currently not known. The sample holds no much larger clone one base away, and base qualities are not on file. V ends up 3 bases short and J 8 bases short, with an unmatched junction base count of 8. CDR3 length: 17 amino acids, cysteine to phenylalanine. Only CDR3 DNA remains: 51 bases, in frame from the first base. The germline V gene provides CDR1 KGHDR and CDR2 SFDVKD. RNA was extracted using the RNeasy kit, and about 0.45 to 1 ug of the RNA was reverse transcribed with random hexamers. The immunoSEQ multiplex PCR assay, covering 54 Vbeta and 13 Jbeta segments, was used to amplify TCR beta CDR3 regions. PCR amplification bias was corrected by using a synthetic template baseline for primer optimization and computational correction. In the authors' own workflow: Only productive sequences were kept, with reads annotated to V, D and J genes according to IMGT and analyzed in immunoSEQ Analyzer. To calculate clonality, Shannon entropy was normalized by log2 of the number of productive unique sequences and then subtracted from one. For each patient and control, public and private clones were evaluated among the 100 most prevalent clones. Clones were defined as Susac-specific if absent from the healthy and MS cohorts, from 900 to 1,300 published viral clones and from other ImmuneACCESS disease sequences. Starting from the raw public reads, TCRdb applied fastp trimming at Q25, assembled clones with MiXCR and retained in-frame beta chains. Identical CDR3 protein sequences are pooled into one entry, listed with their most common genes and DNA. The V and J calls come from TCRdb's annotation, not from the publication. Here the sample has approximately 150,000 distinct CDR3 sequences; 93% occur a single time. Together, the top ten hold under 0.095% of the sample.

This entry comes from a study of CD8 T cells in Susac syndrome (dated by TCRdb to between 2018 and 2021). About the full investigation: Whether CD8+ T cell activation and differentiation in Susac syndrome was antigen driven was tested using repertoire sequencing. Study-wide conclusions, independent of this receptor: The number of individuals in the TCR sequencing and HLA analysis was acknowledged as relatively small.

High-throughput TCR beta sequencing profiled peripheral blood CD8+ and CD4+ T cells from healthy donors, Susac syndrome patients and multiple sclerosis patients. Multiple sclerosis controls were treatment-naive patients with stable or active relapsing-remitting disease fulfilling revised McDonald criteria. Bulk CD8+ and CD4+ T cells were purified by magnetic negative isolation, whereas CD8+ TEMRA cells were enriched by FACS. Blood was collected in EDTA tubes and processed within 24 hours, with PBMCs isolated through density gradient centrifugation. PBMCs destined for TCR sequencing were cryopreserved in liquid nitrogen and later thawed in a 37 °C water bath. A purity of at least 90% was achieved for sorted or isolated CD4+, CD8+ and CD8+ TEMRA cells.

The receptor was derived from a human donor with multiple sclerosis. Sequencing input: CD4+ T cells from PBMCs. The sequence links TRBV24-1 to TRBJ2-1, and 14 bases in between align with TRBD2. In nucleotide form, the sequence is TGTGCCACCAGTGATCCGATGGGGACTAGCGGGAGACATGAGCAGTTCTTC. This translates into CATSDPMGTSGRHEQFF.